A single sample is the source of the 7 T cell receptor beta chains below, sequenced in a study of Graves' ophthalmopathy and Graves' hyperthyroidism. The TCR beta CDR3 regions underwent amplification from RNA transcripts. In the first round, RT-PCR was carried out with HTBI primers, and a multiplex PCR formed the second round. TCRdb passed the multiplex PCR reads through MiXCR, listing each CDR3 protein once. The data hold approximately 640,000 distinct CDR3 sequences, with roughly 39% observed a single time. The sample taken for sequencing was peripheral blood. The receptors derive from an adult man with Graves' ophthalmopathy.

This clonotype was found many times. The chain joins TRBV29-1 to TRBJ1-1; 7 bases fit TRBD1. V dropped 1 base and J dropped 4; count of bases not matched to a gene: 6. The CDR3 runs 14 residues. Germline loops: CDR1 SQVTM, CDR2 ANQGSEA. The CDR3 DNA sequence: TGCAGCGTTGAAGTGTCAGGGGGTGGCACTGAAGCTTTCTTT. Amino acids: CSVEVSGGGTEAFF. Full variable domain (missing parts from reference TRBV29-1 and TRBJ1-1): SAVISQKPSRDICQRGTSLTIQCQVDSQVTMMFWYRQQPGQSLTLIATANQGSEATYESGFVIDKFPISRPNLTFSTLTVSNMSPEDSSIYLCSVEVSGGGTEAFFGQGTRLTVV.

This clonotype came up many times. V gene TRBV19 combines with J gene TRBJ1-2, with D tentatively TRBD1 (6 bases). Trimming stripped 4 bases from V and 4 bases from J, with 10 bases between. Germline loops: CDR1 LNHDA, CDR2 SQIVND (reference sequence). This CDR3 comprises 13 residues. The CDR3 is CASSTTGIYGYTF. CDR3 in DNA: TGTGCCAGTAGTACGACAGGCATCTATGGCTACACCTTC.

At least ten counts were recorded for this clonotype. The gene calls are TRBV24-1 and TRBJ1-6; 7 bases line up with TRBD1. Germline V gives CDR1 KGHDR, CDR2 SFDVKD. The CDR3 contains 14 residues. J was trimmed by 7 bases and V by 12 bases; bases with no gene match: 11. The CDR3 sequence: CASQGDGENSPLHF. In DNA form, the CDR3 reads TGTGCCTCCCAGGGGGACGGTGAAAATTCACCCCTCCACTTT.

This clonotype occurred a few times. The chain links TRBV7-9 to TRBJ2-7; 8 bases match TRBD1. CDR1 SEHNR and CDR2 FQNEAQ come from the germline V gene (reference sequence). V lost 9 bases, J lost 2 bases, and 3 bases stayed unmatched. CDR3 length: 12 amino acids. The CDR3 reads CASGDRTYEQYF. DNA for the CDR3: TGTGCCAGTGGGGACAGGACCTACGAGCAGTACTTC.

In its sample, this clonotype was seen many times. The CDR3 reads CSVAYRGRPYEQYF. The CDR3 nucleotides are TGCAGCGTTGCCTACAGGGGGCGTCCCTACGAGCAGTACTTC. V is TRBV29-1 and J is TRBJ2-7, with 9 positions matching TRBD1. Germline trimming cut 4 bases from V and 2 bases from J; bases unmatched to any gene: 6. Looked up from germline, CDR1 is SQVTM and CDR2 is ANQGSEA. This CDR3 has 14 residues.

The rearrangement joins TRBV14 to TRBJ1-5, with D perhaps TRBD1 (5 bases). Germline V gene lookup returns CDR1 SGHDN and CDR2 FVKESK. Trimming cost V 0 bases and J 0 bases, with 9 bases left between them. This CDR3 has 16 amino acids. CDR3 sequence (DNA): TGTGCCAGCAGCCAAGATCCAGGGTATAGCAATCAGCCCCAGCATTTT. Protein sequence: CASSQDPGYSNQPQHF.

There are many counts of this clonotype. J is TRBJ2-5 and V is TRBV3-1; D is ambiguous. The CDR3 consists of 15 residues. Germline V gene data show CDR1 as LGHDT and CDR2 as YNNKEL (reference sequence). V gave up 1 base and J gave up 1 base, with 10 bases separating them. The CDR3 nucleotides are TGTGCCAGCAGCCAAGGGGTTGGCAGCCAAGAGACCCAGTACTTC. This encodes CASSQGVGSQETQYF.